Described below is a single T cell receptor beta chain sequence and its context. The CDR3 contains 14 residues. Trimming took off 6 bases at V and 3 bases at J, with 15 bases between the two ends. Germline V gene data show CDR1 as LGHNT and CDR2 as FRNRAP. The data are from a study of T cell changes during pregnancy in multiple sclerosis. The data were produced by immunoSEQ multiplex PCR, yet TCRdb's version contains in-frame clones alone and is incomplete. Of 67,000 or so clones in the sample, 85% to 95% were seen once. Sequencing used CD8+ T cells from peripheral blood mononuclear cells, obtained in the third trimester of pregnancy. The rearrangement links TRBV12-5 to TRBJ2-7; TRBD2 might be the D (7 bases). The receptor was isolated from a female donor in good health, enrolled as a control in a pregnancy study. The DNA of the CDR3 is TGTGCTAGTGGCCCGGTGGGGGGGCACTACGAGCAGTACTTC. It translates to CASGPVGGHYEQYF.